The 30 T cell receptor beta chains below all came from one sample that was sequenced in a study of blood T cell repertoires in COVID-19. Data came from immunoSEQ multiplex PCR; TCRdb stores just in-frame clones and leaves some out. The sample yields roughly 220,000 clones, 80% to 90% seen once. The sample was PBMCs or T cells enriched from blood (not recorded which). Receptor source: a woman aged 40 to 55 with acute COVID-19.

The V call is TRBV9, the J call TRBJ2-1; D may be TRBD1 (5 bases). V was cut by 6 bases and J by 6 bases, with 13 bases left in between. CDR1 SGDLS and CDR2 YYNGEE come from the germline V gene. The CDR3 totals 13 residues. The CDR3 here is CASTPGNGNEQFF. CDR3 in DNA: TGTGCCAGCACCCCAGGGAACGGCAATGAGCAGTTCTTC.

The chain is built from TRBV7-2 and TRBJ2-7; TRBD1 aligns across 8 bases. After removal of 7 bases from V and 4 bases from J, the junction contained 9 bases not matched to a gene. Germline V gives CDR1 SGHTA, CDR2 FQGNSA. This CDR3 has 14 amino acids. The chain's CDR3 is CASKRGTGQYEQYF. Written as DNA, the CDR3 is TGTGCCAGCAAGAGGGGGACAGGACAGTACGAGCAGTACTTC.

This clone was counted only a few times. The rearrangement links TRBV27 to TRBJ1-2; D is uncertain. This CDR3 spans 15 amino acids. Trimming cost V 5 bases and J 4 bases, with 17 bases left between them. CDR1 is MNHEY and CDR2 is SMNVEV in the germline V gene (reference sequence). CDR3 sequence: CASSPGLWALYGYTF. Written as DNA, the CDR3 is TGTGCCAGCAGTCCTGGACTTTGGGCCCTCTATGGCTACACCTTC.

This chain links TRBV27 with TRBJ2-7, with D perhaps TRBD1 (5 bases). The CDR3 runs to 15 residues. Germline V gene lookup returns CDR1 MNHEY and CDR2 SMNVEV (reference sequence). V was trimmed by 5 bases and J by 3 bases, leaving 17 bases between them. The CDR3 DNA follows: TGTGCCAGCAGTCTGGGGCCCCTACCGTTCTACGAGCAGTACTTC. Residues: CASSLGPLPFYEQYF.

The gene calls are TRBV11-3 and TRBJ2-1, with D perhaps TRBD1 (6 bases). The CDR3 runs to 15 residues. Trimming cost V 2 bases and J 7 bases, with 15 bases left between them. Looked up from germline, CDR1 is SGHNT and CDR2 is YENEEA. Written as DNA, the CDR3 is TGTGCCAGCAGCTTATCGGCTCAGGGGCGGAATGAGCAGTTCTTC. It yields the protein CASSLSAQGRNEQFF.

The chain employs TRBV19 and TRBJ2-5, with 9 bases matching TRBD1. Germline values: CDR1 LNHDA, CDR2 SQIVND (reference sequence). Trimming took 2 bases from V and 6 from J; bases not matched to a gene: 13. The CDR3 is made up of 17 amino acids. The CDR3, as DNA: TGTGCCAGTAGTATAAGTGGGACAGGGAATCTTTTGAAGACCCAGTACTTC. Encoded protein: CASSISGTGNLLKTQYF.

This sequence joins TRBV27 and TRBJ1-1; D uncertain. The CDR3 covers 13 residues. The V and J ends lost 8 bases and 5 bases respectively, with 15 bases between them. CDR1 and CDR2 (germline): MNHEY, SMNVEV (reference sequence). CDR3 coding DNA: TGTGCCAGCTCGTCGTCCACCGGGACTGAAGCTTTCTTT. Amino acids: CASSSSTGTEAFF.

The CDR3 region is CASSLGTSSADTQYF. The CDR3 DNA sequence: TGCGCCAGCAGCTTAGGGACAAGTTCAGCAGATACGCAGTATTTT. The V gene is TRBV5-1, the J gene TRBJ2-3, with D perhaps TRBD1 (6 bases). There are 15 residues in the CDR3. The germline V and J ends were trimmed by 2 bases and 4 bases, with 14 bases remaining between them. Germline-derived CDR1 and CDR2 are SGHRS and YFSETQ.

This clone was counted many times. This chain connects TRBV7-8 to TRBJ1-3, with D perhaps matching TRBD1 (6 bases). V was shortened by 3 bases and J by 3 bases, with 15 bases between the two germline ends. Germline V lookup: CDR1 SGHVS, CDR2 FQNEAQ. This CDR3 is built from 16 residues. The CDR3 is CASSLPRGAGGNTIYF. CDR3 DNA sequence: TGTGCCAGCAGCTTGCCTCGGGGGGCAGGTGGAAACACCATATATTTT.

The rearrangement links TRBV24-1 to TRBJ2-5; 7 bases align to TRBD1. Germline trimming cut 4 bases from V and 5 bases from J; bases unmatched to any gene: 15. The CDR3 runs to 17 residues. Germline assignment: CDR1 KGHDR and CDR2 SFDVKD. The CDR3: CATSDPPGQKGGETQYF. The CDR3, as DNA: TGTGCCACCAGTGACCCGCCGGGACAGAAGGGTGGTGAGACCCAGTACTTC.

The chain has TRBV5-5 and TRBJ1-1; D not certain. Germline V gives CDR1 SGHKS, CDR2 YYEKEE (reference sequence). V lost 6 bases to trimming and J lost 0 bases, with 9 bases between them. The length of the CDR3 is 13 residues. CDR3 coding DNA: TGTGCCAGCACCATGGGCTTGAACACTGAAGCTTTCTTT. This gives the protein CASTMGLNTEAFF.

The chain combines TRBV5-1 with TRBJ2-1, with a tentative D call TRBD1 (5 bases). V was shortened by 4 bases and J by 8 bases, with 19 bases between the two germline ends. CDR1 is SGHRS, CDR2 YFSETQ, per germline. This CDR3 contains 15 residues. CDR3 bases: TGCGCCAGCAGCCCCTTAGACGACAGCAGGGATGAGCAGTTCTTC. Translation gives CASSPLDDSRDEQFF.

The chain joins TRBV2 to TRBJ1-2; D uncertain. Germline loops: CDR1 SNHLY, CDR2 FYNNEI. The length of the CDR3 is 14 residues. The V end was cut by 6 bases, the J end by 4 bases, with 15 bases between. CDR3 protein: CASSAYMTSYGYTF. The DNA for the CDR3 is TGTGCCAGCAGCGCGTACATGACAAGCTATGGCTACACCTTC.

The rearrangement joins TRBV28 to TRBJ2-3; 8 bases line up with TRBD2. The CDR3 loop spans 15 amino acids. With V trimmed by 10 bases and J by 0 bases, 9 bases remained unmatched. CDR1 is MDHEN and CDR2 is SYDVKM in the germline V gene. The CDR3 protein is CATATSETSTDTQYF. Written as DNA, the CDR3 is TGTGCCACTGCGACTAGCGAGACTAGCACAGATACGCAGTATTTT.

This chain links TRBV11-1 with TRBJ2-7; 10 bases agree with TRBD1. The CDR3 covers 15 residues. With 4 bases clipped from V and 4 bases from J, the junction kept 7 bases outside the gene matches. The V gene's germline CDR1 is SGHAT and CDR2 FQDESV (reference sequence). CDR3 amino acids: CASSWDRGPAYEQYF. CDR3 sequence (DNA): TGTGCCAGCAGCTGGGACAGGGGCCCCGCGTACGAGCAGTACTTC.

The chain combines TRBV5-1 with TRBJ2-1, with TRBD2 matching 9 bases. The CDR3 has 15 residues. V trimming: 0 bases; J trimming: 6 bases; junction bases outside the gene matches: 4. Germline CDR1 is SGHRS and CDR2 is YFSETQ. In nucleotides, the CDR3 is TGCGCCAGCAGCTTGGATAGCGGGAGCGGCAATGAGCAGTTCTTC. Its translation: CASSLDSGSGNEQFF.

This chain joins TRBV29-1 and TRBJ1-1, with D possibly TRBD1 on 6 matching bases. This CDR3 region has 13 residues. Germline CDR1 is SQVTM and CDR2 is ANQGSEA. V was cut by 7 bases and J by 3 bases, with 15 bases left in between. The DNA for the CDR3 is TGCAGCGCCCGAGAAGGGGGTTACACTGAAGCTTTCTTT. It specifies CSAREGGYTEAFF.

J is TRBJ2-1 and V is TRBV7-2; TRBD1 matches 10 bases. Germline CDR1 and CDR2: SGHTA and FQGNSA. The ends lost 4 bases at V and 8 bases at J; junction bases unmatched: 5. This CDR3 spans 14 amino acids. The CDR3 here is CASSSGQGGYEQFF. In DNA, the CDR3 is TGTGCCAGCAGCTCCGGACAGGGGGGTTATGAGCAGTTCTTC.

The chain has TRBV6-6 and TRBJ2-2; D gene uncertain. Germline CDR1 and CDR2: MNHNY and SVGAGI (reference sequence). Trimming removed 2 bases from V and 6 bases from J, with 10 bases in between. The CDR3 loop spans 14 amino acids. CDR3 DNA sequence: TGTGCCAGCAGTTACCTTCAGGTAGCCGGGGAGCTGTTTTTT. Translated: CASSYLQVAGELFF.

The genes are TRBV12-3 or TRBV12-4 and TRBJ2-3; 7 bases line up with TRBD2. The CDR3 is made up of 12 amino acids. V lost 8 bases and J lost 7; bases outside the gene matches: 6. The CDR3 sequence: CASGGSGNTQYF. CDR3 DNA sequence: TGTGCCAGCGGGGGGAGCGGGAATACGCAGTATTTT.

The V and J genes are TRBV28 and TRBJ2-1; 13 nucleotides agree with TRBD2. V shed 4 bases, J shed 1 base, and the junction held 19 bases outside the gene matches. The CDR3 length is 22 residues. From germline, CDR1 is MDHEN and CDR2 SYDVKM. This chain's CDR3 is CASSSPHSGLAGPPTSYNEQFF. For the CDR3, the DNA is TGTGCCAGCAGTTCTCCCCATTCGGGACTAGCGGGGCCACCCACTTCCTACAATGAGCAGTTCTTC.

This sequence joins TRBV7-3 and TRBJ2-2; 7 bases agree with TRBD2. The junction had 15 bases not matched to a gene; V was cut back by 4 bases and J by 7 bases. CDR3 size: 17 residues. Germline-derived CDR1 and CDR2 are SGHTA and FQGTGA. The DNA of the CDR3 is TGTGCCAGCAGCTCAACCGGCTCGCGGGAGTCGGTCGGGGAGCTGTTTTTT. Translation: CASSSTGSRESVGELFF.

V and J are TRBV3-1 (or the pseudogene TRBV3-2) and TRBJ2-7; TRBD2 aligns across 9 bases. Germline V CDR1 and CDR2: LGHDT, YNNKEL (reference sequence). This CDR3 region has 16 residues. V trimming: 0 bases; J trimming: 7 bases; junction bases outside the gene matches: 10. The CDR3 loop is CASSQDMIAGVGEQYF. For the CDR3, the DNA is TGTGCCAGCAGCCAAGATATGATAGCGGGAGTTGGGGAGCAGTACTTC.

This chain uses TRBV28 with TRBJ1-5; D is uncertain. With 3 bases removed from V and 0 bases from J, the gap between germline ends came to 12 bases. Germline values: CDR1 MDHEN, CDR2 SYDVKM. This CDR3 is built from 16 residues. CDR3 sequence reads: CASSLHSLDSNQPQHF. The CDR3 region has the DNA TGTGCCAGCAGTTTGCACAGCTTGGATAGCAATCAGCCCCAGCATTTT.

The CDR3 DNA reads as TGTGCCAGCAGTGACCAGGGGCTCATCCAAGAGACCCAGTACTTC. The encoded protein is CASSDQGLIQETQYF. This chain links TRBV6-1 with TRBJ2-5; D possibly corresponds to TRBD1 (6 bases). Germline V gene lookup returns CDR1 MNHNS and CDR2 SASEGT. The CDR3 covers 15 residues. Trimming took off 3 bases at V and 1 base at J, with 12 bases between the two ends.

The sample holds a few counts of this clone. The chain employs TRBV10-3 and TRBJ2-2; D gene uncertain. The CDR3 consists of 14 residues. The V end was cut by 3 bases, the J end by 2 bases, with 7 bases between. Germline CDR1 ENHRY, CDR2 SYGVKD. CDR3 DNA: TGTGCCATCAGTGATCCAACAAACACCGGGGAGCTGTTTTTT. Amino acid sequence: CAISDPTNTGELFF.

The rearrangement joins TRBV27 to TRBJ2-3, with unresolved D. Germline lookup yields CDR1 MNHEY and CDR2 SMNVEV (reference sequence). Trimming shortened V by 2 bases and J by 0 bases, and 9 bases separated the two germline ends. The CDR3 is made up of 15 amino acids. The chain's CDR3 is CASSLGPVSTDTQYF. CDR3 DNA: TGTGCCAGCAGTTTAGGGCCGGTTAGCACAGATACGCAGTATTTT.

The genes are TRBV4-2 and TRBJ2-2, with 7 bases matching TRBD2. The CDR3 is 17 amino acids. CDR1 is LGHNA and CDR2 is YNFKEQ in the germline V gene. V shed 1 base and J 7 bases; nucleotides not matched to a gene: 12. The CDR3 bases are TGTGCCAGCAGCCAAGGTCGGCGAGCGGGATCAGGCGGGGAGCTGTTTTTT. This gives the protein CASSQGRRAGSGGELFF.

The V call is TRBV27, the J call TRBJ1-6; tentative D call: TRBD1 (5 bases). The germline V and J ends were trimmed by 2 bases and 9 bases, with 17 bases remaining between them. Germline V lookup: CDR1 MNHEY, CDR2 SMNVEV (reference sequence). The CDR3 sequence is 16 residues long. CDR3 amino acids: CASSLGPIGGRSPLHF. CDR3 DNA: TGTGCCAGCAGTTTAGGCCCCATCGGGGGACGTTCACCCCTCCACTTT.

This clone was seen only once. The CDR3 protein is CASSIVPGLAGVGEQFF. The CDR3 nucleotides are TGTGCCAGTAGTATAGTGCCGGGGCTAGCGGGAGTGGGTGAGCAGTTCTTC. The chain links TRBV19 to TRBJ2-1; TRBD2 matches 10 bases. Per germline, CDR1 LNHDA and CDR2 SQIVND (reference sequence). The CDR3 spans 17 residues. V lost 1 base, J lost 9 bases, and 12 bases stayed unmatched.